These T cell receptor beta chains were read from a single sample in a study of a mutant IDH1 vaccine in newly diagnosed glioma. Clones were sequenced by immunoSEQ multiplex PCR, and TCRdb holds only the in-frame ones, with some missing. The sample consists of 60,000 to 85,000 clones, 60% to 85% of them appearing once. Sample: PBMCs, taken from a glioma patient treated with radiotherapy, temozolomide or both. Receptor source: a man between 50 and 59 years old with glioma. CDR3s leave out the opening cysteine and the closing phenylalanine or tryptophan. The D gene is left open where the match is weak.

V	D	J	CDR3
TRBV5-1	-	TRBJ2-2	ASSLAGPAGTGELF
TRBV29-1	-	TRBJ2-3	SANEQGTDTQY
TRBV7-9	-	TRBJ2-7	ASSPRVPELYEQY
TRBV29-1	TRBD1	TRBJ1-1	SVRQGAGDEAF
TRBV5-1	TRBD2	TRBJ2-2	ASSVSGLNTGELF
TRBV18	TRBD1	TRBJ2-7	ASRDRMYEQY
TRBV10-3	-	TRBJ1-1	AISLQGNTEAF
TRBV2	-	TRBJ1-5	ASSAEASNQPQH
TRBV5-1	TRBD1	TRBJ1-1	ASSLDAIGTGGQKAF
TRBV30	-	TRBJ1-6	AWVEDFNSPLH
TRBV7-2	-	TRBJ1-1	ASSLWWGTEAF
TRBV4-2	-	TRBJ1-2	ASSQSHQGYYGYT
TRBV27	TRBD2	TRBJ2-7	ASSRNGGGYEQY
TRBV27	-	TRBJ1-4	ASSTRQLEKLF
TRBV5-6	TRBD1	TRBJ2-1	ASSFVRGPYNEQF
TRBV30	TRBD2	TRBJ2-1	AWSVSGGHNEQF
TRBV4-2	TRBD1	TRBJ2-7	ASSQDGQGSEQY
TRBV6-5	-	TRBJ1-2	ASSSEPFYGYT
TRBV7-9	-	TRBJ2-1	ASDGTANNNEQF
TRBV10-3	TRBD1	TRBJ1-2	AISEGQGALGYT
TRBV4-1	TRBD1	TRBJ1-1	ASSRRQGESIPEAF
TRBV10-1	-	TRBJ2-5	ASSESRLRYQETQY
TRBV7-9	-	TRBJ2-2	ASPFTRDRGTGELF
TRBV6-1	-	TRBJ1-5	ASSETGGNQPQH
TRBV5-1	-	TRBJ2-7	ASSENLHAHEQY
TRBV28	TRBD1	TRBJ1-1	ASSPGGNTEAF
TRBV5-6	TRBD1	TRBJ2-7	ASSFGTGPSIYEQY
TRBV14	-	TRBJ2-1	ASSQDRRGRSI
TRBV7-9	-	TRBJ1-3	ASSSLQASSGNTIY
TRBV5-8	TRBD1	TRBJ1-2	ASSPGQGTNYGYT
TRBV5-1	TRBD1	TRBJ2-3	ASSSAGTGVTDTQY
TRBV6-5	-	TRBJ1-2	ASSSRDKRYT
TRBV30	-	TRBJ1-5	AWSMGNQPQH
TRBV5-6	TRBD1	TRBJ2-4	ASSYRDRNIQY
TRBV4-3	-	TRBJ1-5	ASSAGSNQPQH
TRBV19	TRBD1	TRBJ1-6	ASSIQGAKSPLH
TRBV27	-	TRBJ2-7	ASSPGQLYEQY
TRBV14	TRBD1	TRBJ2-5	ASSLNHRGQETQY
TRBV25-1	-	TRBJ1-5	ASSSQGGQPQH
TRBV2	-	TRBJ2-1	ASSEAQGLTINEQF